These 20 T cell receptor beta chains were sequenced from one sample in a study of shared clonotypes between healthy human individuals. Repertoires were generated with immunoSEQ multiplex PCR, while TCRdb's copy carries only in-frame clones and drops some. Here the sample spans some 320,000 clones, around 90% being singletons. The specimen sequenced was memory CD8+ T cells sorted from blood. Subset reported: CD45RO+ cells pooled with CCR7-negative TemRA cells. Receptor source: a man aged 18 to 30 in good health.

This clone appeared a few times. V is TRBV27 and J is TRBJ1-4, with TRBD1 as a possible D gene (6 bases). The CDR3 length is 15 residues. Germline lookup yields CDR1 MNHEY and CDR2 SMNVEV (reference sequence). V shed 5 bases and J shed 5 bases, with 15 bases lying between them. The CDR3 DNA sequence: TGTGCCAGCAGTCCGGAGGGACATGTCAATGAAAAACTGTTTTTT. It is translated as CASSPEGHVNEKLFF.

This clone has a handful of counts. The V gene is TRBV30, the J gene TRBJ2-7; D is perhaps TRBD2 (5 bases). Germline CDR1 and CDR2: GTSNPN and SVGIG (reference sequence). Trimming stripped 0 bases from V and 2 bases from J, with 11 bases between. The length of the CDR3 is 14 residues. The CDR3 nucleotides read TGTGCCTGGAGTGTTCGGGGATGGACCTACGAGCAGTACTTC. Its protein is CAWSVRGWTYEQYF.

This chain joins TRBV27 and TRBJ2-5; TRBD2 matches 13 bases. CDR1 and CDR2 from the germline V gene are MNHEY and SMNVEV (reference sequence). The CDR3 totals 16 residues. The trim removed 6 bases at V and 5 bases at J, leaving 9 bases unmatched. The DNA of the CDR3 is TGTGCCAGCAGCCTTGGGACTAGCGGGAACGGGGAGACCCAGTACTTC. It is translated as CASSLGTSGNGETQYF.

The chain uses TRBV30 and TRBJ2-2; the D is unclear. This CDR3 is 11 amino acids long. Germline V gene sequence: CDR1 GTSNPN, CDR2 SVGIG (reference sequence). The V end lost 5 bases, the J end lost 7 bases, and 8 bases lay between the germline ends. CDR3 loop: CAWSDGGELFF. The CDR3 nucleotides are TGTGCCTGGTCGGATGGCGGGGAGCTGTTTTTT.

The rearrangement uses TRBV10-2 and TRBJ1-2; no definite D call. Looked up from germline, CDR1 is WSHSY and CDR2 is SAAADI. Trimming pared 3 bases from V and 3 bases from J, leaving 11 bases between. The CDR3 sequence is 14 residues long. CDR3 protein: CASSDRPDYYGYTF. In DNA form, the CDR3 reads TGCGCCAGCAGTGATAGGCCAGATTACTATGGCTACACCTTC.

The rearrangement links TRBV27 to TRBJ2-7; TRBD1 aligns across 8 bases. The V gene end was trimmed by 9 bases and the J gene end by 3 bases; junction bases not matched to a gene: 10. The germline gives CDR1 MNHEY, CDR2 SMNVEV (reference sequence). The CDR3 spans 14 residues. In nucleotides, the CDR3 is TGTGCCAGAGAGATGACAGGGGTAGACTACGAGCAGTACTTC. This sequence encodes CAREMTGVDYEQYF.

The rearrangement links TRBV27 to TRBJ1-4, with D unclear. Germline loops: CDR1 MNHEY, CDR2 SMNVEV (reference sequence). The CDR3 runs to 12 residues. Trimming pared 2 bases from V and 10 bases from J, leaving 8 bases between. CDR3 DNA sequence: TGTGCCAGCAGTTTAATCCGAGGAAAACTGTTTTTT. Encoded protein: CASSLIRGKLFF.

This sequence joins TRBV27 and TRBJ2-3, with 7 bases identical to TRBD2. Unmatched junction bases numbered 7, after V lost 6 bases and J lost 4 bases. Germline-derived CDR1 and CDR2 are MNHEY and SMNVEV (reference sequence). The CDR3 has 14 amino acids. This chain's CDR3 is CASSLLALADTQYF. The CDR3 coding sequence is TGTGCCAGCAGCCTACTAGCGTTAGCAGATACGCAGTATTTT.

The rearrangement links TRBV13 to TRBJ2-3; D might be TRBD2 (5 bases). V lost 1 base, J lost 4 bases, and 12 bases lay in between. This CDR3 comprises 15 residues. Germline V gene lookup returns CDR1 PRHDT and CDR2 FYEKMQ (reference sequence). In DNA form, the CDR3 reads TGTGCCAGCAGCTTAGCTGTTGAGGGCGCAGATACGCAGTATTTT. Protein sequence: CASSLAVEGADTQYF.

CDR3 sequence: CASSLGALPPLHF. The CDR3, as DNA: TGTGCCAGCAGCTTAGGAGCCTTACCACCCCTCCACTTT. V usage is TRBV7-8 and J usage is TRBJ1-6; no clear D gene. Trimming cost V 1 base and J 11 bases, with 9 bases left between them. The CDR3 totals 13 residues. Germline-derived CDR1 and CDR2 are SGHVS and FQNEAQ.

The chain employs TRBV13 and TRBJ2-1; possibly TRBD2 for D (5 bases). Germline V gene lookup returns CDR1 PRHDT and CDR2 FYEKMQ (reference sequence). The CDR3 totals 13 residues. V was clipped by 3 bases and J by 9 bases, with 12 bases between them. The CDR3 protein is CASSFSAAGEQFF. CDR3 nucleotide sequence: TGTGCCAGCAGCTTCTCAGCGGCGGGTGAGCAGTTCTTC.

CDR3: CASILTNTGELFF. CDR3 in DNA: TGTGCCAGCATACTGACGAACACCGGGGAGCTGTTTTTT. The rearrangement uses TRBV2 and TRBJ2-2; D uncertain. This CDR3 has 13 residues. Trimming removed 7 bases from V and 0 bases from J, with 6 bases in between. Germline V gene lookup returns CDR1 SNHLY and CDR2 FYNNEI. Full variable domain (missing parts from reference TRBV2 and TRBJ2-2): EPEVTQTPSHQVTQMGQEVILRCVPISNHLYFYWYRQILGQKVEFLVSFYNNEISEKSEIFDDQFSVERPDGSNFTLKIRSTKLEDSAMYFCASILTNTGELFFGEGSRLTVL.

The V gene is TRBV4-1, the J gene TRBJ2-1; 10 bases line up with TRBD1. Germline assignment: CDR1 MGHRA and CDR2 YSYEKL. The CDR3 is 15 amino acids. The ends lost 4 bases at V and 0 bases at J; junction bases unmatched: 0. The CDR3 here is CASSRTGGSYNEQFF. In DNA form, the CDR3 reads TGCGCCAGCAGCCGGACAGGGGGCTCCTACAATGAGCAGTTCTTC.

The V gene is TRBV6-1, the J gene TRBJ1-6, with TRBD1 as a possible D gene (6 bases). V lost 4 bases and J lost 0, with 10 bases in between. CDR1 is MNHNS and CDR2 is SASEGT in the germline V gene. CDR3 length equals 16 residues. The CDR3 is CASSALTGSYNSPLHF. The CDR3 coding sequence is TGTGCCAGCAGTGCCCTGACAGGCTCCTATAATTCACCCCTCCACTTT.

CDR3 in DNA: TGTGCCAGCACCCCAGGGGGCAGGGTGACAGATACGCAGTATTTT. It specifies CASTPGGRVTDTQYF. The chain couples TRBV27 to TRBJ2-3; TRBD1 aligns across 8 bases. This CDR3 region has 15 residues. Trimming at V came to 7 bases and at J to 3 bases, leaving 9 bases not matched to a gene. The germline V gene encodes CDR1 MNHEY and CDR2 SMNVEV (reference sequence).

This clone has ten or more counts. The chain's CDR3 is CASSVSGRAGNEQFF. CDR3 nucleotide sequence: TGTGCCAGCAGCGTTAGCGGGAGGGCCGGCAATGAGCAGTTCTTC. The rearrangement uses TRBV9 and TRBJ2-1; 11 bases match TRBD2. The germline V gene has CDR1 SGDLS and CDR2 YYNGEE. This CDR3 contains 15 residues. V shed 2 bases, J shed 6 bases, and the junction held 4 bases outside the gene matches. Supplemented by reference TRBV9 and TRBJ2-1, the full variable domain reads DSGVTQTPKHLITATGQRVTLRCSPRSGDLSVYWYQQSLDQGLQFLIQYYNGEERAKGNILERFSAQQFPDLHSELNLSSLELGDSALYFCASSVSGRAGNEQFFGPGTRLTVL.

The chain combines TRBV9 with TRBJ2-7; TRBD2 is a possible D gene (6 bases). CDR3 size: 16 residues. The germline CDR1 and CDR2 sequences are SGDLS and YYNGEE. V was clipped by 1 base and J by 4 bases, with 18 bases between them. In DNA form, the CDR3 reads TGTGCCAGCAGCGTAACGGCGGGAAAGGGCCAATACGAGCAGTACTTC. It specifies CASSVTAGKGQYEQYF.

The V call is TRBV4-1, the J call TRBJ1-2; 9 nucleotides agree with TRBD1. The V gene end was trimmed by 5 bases and the J gene end by 7 bases; junction bases not matched to a gene: 8. This CDR3 has 14 residues. Germline CDR1 is MGHRA and CDR2 is YSYEKL. The CDR3 bases are TGCGCCAGCAGCAGCTCCGGGACAGGGTTTGGCTACACCTTC. This sequence encodes CASSSSGTGFGYTF.

CDR3 coding DNA: TGCGCCAGCAGCCAAGCCGGACATCCGCGATCCGAGCAGTACTTC. Its translation is CASSQAGHPRSEQYF. The chain combines TRBV4-3 with TRBJ2-7; the D gene is possibly TRBD1 (5 bases). Trimming stripped 1 base from V and 6 bases from J, with 16 bases between. Germline V gene lookup returns CDR1 LGHNA and CDR2 YSLEER. The CDR3 runs to 15 residues.

The count of this clone is one. This chain connects TRBV7-9 to TRBJ1-4; TRBD1 might be the D (5 bases). With 5 bases removed from V and 7 bases from J, the gap between germline ends came to 20 bases. The CDR3 extends over 16 amino acids. From germline, CDR1 is SEHNR and CDR2 FQNEAQ (reference sequence). The CDR3 nucleotides are TGTGCCAGCAGCCCCGCCTTGGGGCGAGGAGGTGAAAAACTGTTTTTT. Encoded protein: CASSPALGRGGEKLFF.